Listed here are 27 T cell receptor beta chains from one sample, sequenced in a study of T-cell memory formation after mild COVID-19. A single record per CDR3 protein comes from TCRdb applying MiXCR to the 5' RACE reads. The sample yields 200,000 to 250,000 distinct CDR3 sequences, around 17% seen once. The specimen was PBMCs or a T cell subset sorted from them (not recorded which). The source is a man between 18 and 35 years old who had mild COVID-19 (a few samples of this study predate the infection). Cell type and time point are not known.

V usage is TRBV4-2 and J usage is TRBJ2-3; D unresolved. Germline CDR1 is LGHNA and CDR2 is YNFKEQ. CDR3 length equals 12 residues. With 0 bases removed from V and 7 bases from J, the gap between germline ends came to 5 bases. The CDR3 sequence: CASSQESYTQYF. The CDR3 coding sequence is TGTGCCAGCAGCCAAGAATCGTATACGCAGTATTTT.

This clonotype occurred a few times. The genes are TRBV7-3 and TRBJ2-3; 7 nucleotides match TRBD2. Per the germline V gene, CDR1 is SGHTA and CDR2 is FQGTGA. V lost 5 bases and J lost 2; bases outside the gene matches: 10. The CDR3 extends over 16 amino acids. CDR3 sequence reads: CASSQGSRGNTDTQYF. The CDR3 DNA reads as TGTGCCAGCAGCCAAGGGTCGCGGGGGAACACAGATACGCAGTATTTT.

This clonotype was seen a handful of times. This chain joins TRBV20-1 and TRBJ1-5; D possibly corresponds to TRBD1 (6 bases). The germline V gene has CDR1 DFQATT and CDR2 SNEGSKA (reference sequence). This CDR3 has 17 amino acids. V shed 0 bases and J shed 7 bases, with 22 bases lying between them. The CDR3 region has the DNA TGCAGTGCTAGAGACCCCCGGGACTTGCAGGGACAACAGCCCCAGCATTTT. Translating it yields CSARDPRDLQGQQPQHF.

This clonotype turned up a few times. The genes are TRBV20-1 and TRBJ2-5; TRBD2 agrees at 7 bases. The V gene end was trimmed by 4 bases and the J gene end by 7 bases; junction bases not matched to a gene: 6. The CDR3 length is 12 residues. Germline loops: CDR1 DFQATT, CDR2 SNEGSKA (reference sequence). CDR3 sequence (DNA): TGCAGTGCTATCCCCCCGGGAGGGACCCAGTACTTC. Translated, it gives CSAIPPGGTQYF.

This clonotype occurred many times. The genes are TRBV20-1 and TRBJ2-1; weak D call: TRBD1 (5 bases). The ends were cut back, 6 bases at V and 1 base at J, with 19 bases in the middle. Germline CDR1 DFQATT, CDR2 SNEGSKA (reference sequence). The CDR3 sequence is 16 residues long. Here the CDR3 DNA reads TGCAGTGCCTTCTCCAGGGAAGGTTCTTCCTACAATGAGCAGTTCTTC. It yields the protein CSAFSREGSSYNEQFF.

This clonotype was picked up many times. The CDR3 protein is CASGYPGGTGELFF. In DNA form, the CDR3 reads TGCGCCAGCGGCTACCCGGGGGGCACCGGGGAGCTGTTTTTT. The V call is TRBV5-1, the J call TRBJ2-2; 7 positions match TRBD2. The CDR3 loop spans 14 amino acids. Germline trimming cut 7 bases from V and 4 bases from J; bases unmatched to any gene: 7. CDR1 and CDR2 (germline): SGHRS, YFSETQ.

This clonotype has more than one count but fewer than ten. The rearrangement links TRBV20-1 to TRBJ2-2; 16 bases agree with TRBD2. Germline loops: CDR1 DFQATT, CDR2 SNEGSKA (reference sequence). V was clipped by 5 bases and J by 6 bases; unmatched bases: 6. The CDR3 loop spans 16 amino acids. This CDR3 is CSASGTSGGAAGELFF. The CDR3 coding sequence is TGCAGTGCTTCCGGGACTAGCGGGGGGGCCGCCGGGGAGCTGTTTTTT.

This clonotype was found many times. The V gene is TRBV6-2 or TRBV6-3, the J gene TRBJ1-2; possibly TRBD1 for D (6 bases). The CDR3 contains 14 residues. Germline loops: CDR1 MNHEY, CDR2 SVGEGT. V lost 4 bases and J 4 bases, leaving 13 bases between the germline ends. This CDR3 reads CASSSLTGGYGYTF. CDR3 DNA sequence: TGTGCCAGCAGTTCCCTGACAGGCGGCTATGGCTACACCTTC.

This clonotype showed up just a few times. The J gene is TRBJ2-5, the V gene TRBV5-4, with a weak D call TRBD2 (5 bases). The CDR3 loop spans 13 amino acids. Germline V lookup: CDR1 SGHNT, CDR2 YYREEE (reference sequence). V was shortened by 0 bases and J by 5 bases, with 8 bases between the two germline ends. The CDR3 is CASSLVPGETQYF. CDR3 DNA: TGTGCCAGCAGCTTGGTCCCGGGGGAGACCCAGTACTTC.

This clonotype was seen a few times. V and J are TRBV11-2 and TRBJ1-1; tentatively, D is TRBD1 (5 bases). CDR3 length: 13 amino acids. V dropped 2 bases and J dropped 3 bases, with 7 bases sitting between them. Per germline, CDR1 SGHAT and CDR2 FQNNGV. CDR3 protein: CASSLTRDTEAFF. The CDR3 bases are TGTGCCAGCAGCTTAACCAGGGACACTGAAGCTTTCTTT.

The CDR3 region is CASSPTAGKETQYF. CDR3 DNA sequence: TGTGCCAGCAGCCCGACGGCAGGGAAAGAGACCCAGTACTTC. J is TRBJ2-5 and V is TRBV9, with D possibly matching TRBD1 (5 bases). The CDR3 spans 14 residues. The germline CDR1 and CDR2 sequences are SGDLS and YYNGEE. The germline V and J ends were trimmed by 4 bases and 3 bases, with 13 bases remaining between them.

In its sample, this clonotype was seen a few times. The chain couples TRBV29-1 to TRBJ1-1, with D hard to call. V dropped 4 bases and J dropped 4 bases, with 13 bases sitting between them. This CDR3 has 13 residues. Per the germline V gene, CDR1 is SQVTM and CDR2 is ANQGSEA. The CDR3 loop is CSVVYQMATEAFF. The CDR3 bases are TGCAGCGTTGTCTACCAAATGGCCACTGAAGCTTTCTTT.

The count of this clonotype is one. The chain has TRBV20-1 and TRBJ1-5, with a tentative D call TRBD1 (6 bases). This CDR3 region has 17 residues. Trimming pared 5 bases from V and 0 bases from J, leaving 20 bases between. CDR1 is DFQATT, CDR2 SNEGSKA, per germline (reference sequence). CDR3 in DNA: TGCAGTGCTTTATCCTCTCAGGGGTGGGGTAGCAATCAGCCCCAGCATTTT. It encodes CSALSSQGWGSNQPQHF.

This clonotype was seen a few times. The V call is TRBV7-2, the J call TRBJ2-2, with 9 bases identical to TRBD2. The V gene end was trimmed by 5 bases and the J gene end by 1 base; junction bases not matched to a gene: 2. There are 15 residues in the CDR3. Germline CDR1 is SGHTA and CDR2 is FQGNSA. The CDR3 DNA reads as TGTGCCAGCAGCCGCGGGGGGGTGAACACCGGGGAGCTGTTTTTT. Translating gives CASSRGGVNTGELFF.

This clonotype has only a few counts. V is TRBV7-6 and J is TRBJ2-5; D gene unclear. Germline-derived CDR1 and CDR2 are SGHVS and FNYEAQ. The V end was cut by 2 bases, the J end by 4 bases, with 8 bases between. CDR3 length: 13 residues. CDR3 amino acids: CASSLTNPETQYF. In DNA, the CDR3 is TGTGCCAGCAGCTTAACGAACCCAGAGACCCAGTACTTC.

The CDR3 here is CASSQDKAIAGGAWNEQFF. CDR3 coding DNA: TGTGCCAGCAGCCAAGATAAAGCGATAGCGGGGGGGGCGTGGAATGAGCAGTTCTTC. The rearrangement uses TRBV4-2 and TRBJ2-1; 11 nucleotides agree with TRBD2. V gave up 0 bases and J gave up 7 bases; unmatched junction bases: 14. The CDR3 consists of 19 residues. The germline V gene encodes CDR1 LGHNA and CDR2 YNFKEQ.

The rearrangement links TRBV6-5 to TRBJ2-1, with 12 bases matching TRBD2. The CDR3 consists of 15 residues. The ends lost 5 bases at V and 5 bases at J; junction bases unmatched: 4. The germline V gene encodes CDR1 MNHEY and CDR2 SVGAGI. The CDR3 here is CASSKLAGGHNEQFF. The CDR3 nucleotides read TGTGCCAGCAGTAAACTAGCGGGGGGTCACAATGAGCAGTTCTTC.

Many counts were recorded for this clonotype. The J gene is TRBJ2-3, the V gene TRBV29-1; either TRBD1 or TRBD2 may supply D (5 bases each). Germline V lookup: CDR1 SQVTM, CDR2 ANQGSEA. This CDR3 is 14 amino acids long. V gave up 4 bases and J gave up 5 bases, with 16 bases separating them. CDR3 region: CSVALSSRGDTQYF. The CDR3 bases are TGCAGCGTTGCCCTAAGTTCGAGGGGAGATACGCAGTATTTT.

There are a few counts of this clonotype. The V call is TRBV6-2 or TRBV6-3, the J call TRBJ1-2; D is perhaps TRBD1 (6 bases). This CDR3 is 15 amino acids long. CDR1 MNHEY and CDR2 SVGEGT come from the germline V gene. Trimming left V 5 bases short and J 2 bases short, with 15 bases between. Here the CDR3 reads CASSTGTHRNYGYTF. The CDR3 DNA follows: TGTGCCAGCAGTACCGGGACACATCGAAACTATGGCTACACCTTC.

The chain links TRBV20-1 to TRBJ1-2; 8 bases agree with TRBD1. With 3 bases clipped from V and 8 bases from J, the junction kept 11 bases outside the gene matches. The CDR3 sequence is 14 residues long. Germline CDR1 and CDR2: DFQATT and SNEGSKA (reference sequence). Written as DNA, the CDR3 is TGCAGTGCTAGGGGCCTCGACAGGGGACGGGGCTACACCTTC. Translating gives CSARGLDRGRGYTF.

The genes are TRBV5-1 and TRBJ2-5; no reliable D call. Trimming cost V 0 bases and J 1 base, with 13 bases left between them. Germline V gene data show CDR1 as SGHRS and CDR2 as YFSETQ. This CDR3 has 16 residues. CDR3 protein: CASSLADGTIQETQYF. The CDR3 region has the DNA TGCGCCAGCAGCTTGGCCGACGGAACAATCCAAGAGACCCAGTACTTC.

This clonotype has only a few counts. The chain is built from TRBV4-3 and TRBJ2-3, with TRBD1 identical over 9 bases. CDR3 length: 16 amino acids. V shed 0 bases and J 7 bases; nucleotides not matched to a gene: 8. Per germline, CDR1 LGHNA and CDR2 YSLEER. CDR3 amino acids: CASSQDPGTGLYTQYF. The CDR3 coding sequence is TGCGCCAGCAGCCAAGATCCCGGGACAGGGCTATATACGCAGTATTTT.

The chain recombines TRBV5-1 with TRBJ1-5, with 7 bases aligning to TRBD1. There are 15 residues in the CDR3. V trimming: 3 bases; J trimming: 3 bases; junction bases outside the gene matches: 6. The germline CDR1 and CDR2 sequences are SGHRS and YFSETQ. In nucleotides, the CDR3 is TGCGCCAGCAGCTACCTGGGACAGTACAATCAGCCCCAGCATTTT. Translated: CASSYLGQYNQPQHF.

The CDR3 here is CSVGDRNQETQYF. The CDR3 nucleotides are TGCAGCGTTGGGGACAGGAATCAAGAGACCCAGTACTTC. The gene calls are TRBV29-1 and TRBJ2-5, with 8 positions matching TRBD1. With 4 bases clipped from V and 2 bases from J, the junction kept 3 bases outside the gene matches. This CDR3 spans 13 amino acids. Germline loops: CDR1 SQVTM, CDR2 ANQGSEA.

The chain has TRBV5-1 and TRBJ1-1, with D possibly being TRBD1 (6 bases). CDR1 is SGHRS and CDR2 is YFSETQ in the germline V gene. Trimming shortened V by 3 bases and J by 5 bases, and 14 bases separated the two germline ends. The CDR3 runs to 14 residues. CDR3 residues: CASSSQGYFTEAFF. CDR3 bases: TGCGCCAGCAGCTCCCAGGGGTATTTTACTGAAGCTTTCTTT.

The rearrangement uses TRBV5-1 and TRBJ2-5; the match to TRBD2 covers 11 bases. This CDR3 comprises 14 residues. V shed 4 bases, J shed 4 bases, and the junction held 3 bases outside the gene matches. Germline CDR1 is SGHRS and CDR2 is YFSETQ. In DNA form, the CDR3 reads TGCGCCAGCAGCGAGACTAGCGGGGCAGAGACCCAGTACTTC. Encoded protein: CASSETSGAETQYF.

This clonotype was found a few times. This rearrangement joins TRBV20-1 to TRBJ1-2; tentatively, D is TRBD1 (5 bases). CDR3 length: 17 amino acids. CDR1 DFQATT and CDR2 SNEGSKA come from the germline V gene (reference sequence). V dropped 0 bases and J dropped 0 bases, with 17 bases sitting between them. CDR3 in amino acids: CSARDSSGRLSNYGYTF. CDR3 nucleotide sequence: TGCAGTGCTAGAGATTCTTCGGGGCGGTTGTCTAACTATGGCTACACCTTC.